This T cell receptor beta chain was sequenced during a study of blood T cells in healthy people across ages. The CDR3 has 14 amino acids. Germline CDR1 SGHVS, CDR2 FQNEAQ. V was cut by 2 bases and J by 1 base, with 8 bases left in between. This clonotype was counted only a few times. Its antigen remains unidentified. The use of a sample-barcoded 5' primer and a J-beta primer mix characterized a second PCR of roughly 7 to 11 cycles. TCRdb re-analysed the 5' RACE reads in MiXCR, keeping a single row per CDR3 protein. This sample has some 1.4 million distinct CDR3 sequences, with around two fifths found just once. Study-level results: It was found that TCR beta diversity correlated strongly with the percentage of naive T cells.

There were at least 5 micrograms of total RNA extracted from every sample. The clonotype comes from a woman younger than 35 in good health. The chain uses TRBV7-8 and TRBJ2-5; no clear D. Material: blood. The CDR3 loop is CASSLSAIQETQYF. As DNA, the CDR3 is TGTGCCAGCAGCTTATCAGCTATCCAAGAGACCCAGTACTTC.